This T cell receptor (beta chain) came from a study of T cells after yellow fever vaccination. CDR3 length equals 17 residues. In germline, CDR1 is ENHRY, CDR2 SYGVKD. The J segment lost 0 bases and the V segment lost 0 bases, leaving 2 bases of the junction unmatched. This clonotype occurred many times. Each CDR3 protein is one row after TCRdb ran MiXCR on the 5' RACE reads. The sample yields 70,000 or so distinct CDR3 sequences, around 6.2% seen once. This receptor was obtained from a man aged 18 to 30 who received the YFV17D yellow fever vaccine. The rearrangement uses TRBV10-3 and TRBJ2-6; 7 nucleotides line up with TRBD2. The specimen was CD4+ T cells sorted from PBMCs, collected approximately 15 days after the first yellow fever vaccination. CDR3 region: CAISESGRVSGANVLTF. The CDR3 nucleotides read TGTGCCATCAGTGAGTCTGGGAGGGTCTCTGGGGCCAACGTCCTGACTTTC.